This TCR beta chain was obtained from a study of Ad26.COV2.S vaccination and SARS-CoV-2 variants. The study, taken as a whole, reports: Considerable breadth of spike-specific CD8+ and CD4+ T cell responses has reportedly been documented following vaccination.

About this clone itself: Its antigen remains unknown.

Treatment of the sample: some 20 received Ad26.COV2.S at low or high dose, single or two shots; about 5 received placebo; per-sample allocation not given. Vaccine and placebo recipients were sampled on day 63 after the first injection. V lost 8 bases, J lost 2 bases, and 13 bases lay in between. CDR1 is SQVTM, CDR2 ANQGSEA, per germline. The CDR3 is 13 residues long. Clones were read by immunoSEQ multiplex PCR, and TCRdb kept only the in-frame ones, dropping some. This sample has roughly 320,000 clones, with about 82% found just once. This rearrangement joins TRBV29-1 to TRBJ2-1; D possibly corresponds to TRBD2 (7 bases). The source material was peripheral blood, sampled in a trial of Ad26.COV2.S vaccine versus placebo. This clonotype was obtained from a person between 18 and 65 years old who received the Ad26.COV2.S COVID-19 vaccine or a placebo. CDR3 DNA sequence: TGCAGCACGAGGGGGGGGACCTACAATGAGCAGTTCTTC. The encoded protein is CSTRGGTYNEQFF.